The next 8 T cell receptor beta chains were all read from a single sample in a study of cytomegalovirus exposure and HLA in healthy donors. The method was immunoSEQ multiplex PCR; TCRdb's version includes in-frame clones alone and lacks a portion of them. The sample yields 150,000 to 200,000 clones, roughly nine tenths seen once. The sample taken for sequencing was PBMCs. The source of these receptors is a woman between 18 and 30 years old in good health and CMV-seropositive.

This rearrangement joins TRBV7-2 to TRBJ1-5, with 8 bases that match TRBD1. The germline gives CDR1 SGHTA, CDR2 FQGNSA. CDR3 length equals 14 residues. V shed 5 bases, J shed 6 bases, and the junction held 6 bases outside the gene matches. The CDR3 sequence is CASSTGQGGQPQHF. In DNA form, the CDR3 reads TGTGCCAGCAGCACAGGACAGGGAGGTCAGCCCCAGCATTTT.

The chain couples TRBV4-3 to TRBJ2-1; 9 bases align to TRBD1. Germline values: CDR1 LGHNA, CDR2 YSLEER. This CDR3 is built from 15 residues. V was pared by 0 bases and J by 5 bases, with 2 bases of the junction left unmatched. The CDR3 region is CASSQDRDRDNEQFF. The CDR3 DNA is TGCGCCAGCAGCCAAGATCGGGACAGGGACAATGAGCAGTTCTTC.

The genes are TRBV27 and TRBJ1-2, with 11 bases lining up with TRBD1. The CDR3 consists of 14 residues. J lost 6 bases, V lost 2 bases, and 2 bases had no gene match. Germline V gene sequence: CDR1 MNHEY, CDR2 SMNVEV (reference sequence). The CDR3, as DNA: TGTGCCAGCAGTTTAAGGACAGGGGGCGATGGCTACACCTTC. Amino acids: CASSLRTGGDGYTF.

The DNA for the CDR3 is TGTGCCAGCAGCTTAGAACCACTAGCGGGAGGGGATACGCAGTATTTT. Protein: CASSLEPLAGGDTQYF. The chain has TRBV7-9 and TRBJ2-3, with 13 nucleotides matching TRBD2. The germline CDR1 and CDR2 sequences are SEHNR and FQNEAQ (reference sequence). This CDR3 is 16 amino acids long. V shed 1 base, J shed 6 bases, and the junction held 4 bases outside the gene matches.

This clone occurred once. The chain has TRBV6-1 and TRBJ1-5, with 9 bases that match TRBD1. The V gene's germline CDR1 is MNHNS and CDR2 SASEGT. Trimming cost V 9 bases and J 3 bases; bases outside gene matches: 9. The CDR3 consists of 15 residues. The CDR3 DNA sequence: TGTGCCAGTTACCCGGACAGGGGTTACAATCAGCCCCAGCATTTT. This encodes CASYPDRGYNQPQHF.

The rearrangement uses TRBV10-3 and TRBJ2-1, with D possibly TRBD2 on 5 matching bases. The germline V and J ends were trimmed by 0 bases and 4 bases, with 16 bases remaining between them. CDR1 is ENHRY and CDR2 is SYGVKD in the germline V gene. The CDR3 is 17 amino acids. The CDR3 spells CAISESWLKSGYNEQFF. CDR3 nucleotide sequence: TGTGCCATCAGTGAGTCTTGGTTAAAATCGGGATACAATGAGCAGTTCTTC.

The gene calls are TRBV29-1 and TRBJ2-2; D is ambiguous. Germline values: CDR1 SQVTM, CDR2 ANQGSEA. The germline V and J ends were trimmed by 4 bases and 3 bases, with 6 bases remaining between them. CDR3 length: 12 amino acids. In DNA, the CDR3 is TGCAGCGTTGCTAATTACACCGGGGAGCTGTTTTTT. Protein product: CSVANYTGELFF.

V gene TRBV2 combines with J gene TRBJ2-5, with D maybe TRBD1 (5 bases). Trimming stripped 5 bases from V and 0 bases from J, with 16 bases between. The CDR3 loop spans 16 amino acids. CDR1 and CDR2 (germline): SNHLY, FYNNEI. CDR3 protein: CASSFQGSSHQETQYF. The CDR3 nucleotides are TGTGCCAGCAGTTTTCAGGGCAGCTCCCACCAAGAGACCCAGTACTTC.